The rows below give T cell receptor beta chains drawn from one sample of a study of T cell responses to AZD1222 COVID-19 vaccine. TCRdb keeps only in-frame clones here, not all; method: immunoSEQ multiplex PCR. The table shows 150,000 to 200,000 clones, with more than 70% occurring only once. The sample was peripheral blood, taken 28 days after the second AZD1222 dose. The receptors shown here come from an adult who received the AZD1222 COVID-19 vaccine. Both conserved end residues are part of each CDR3. A D gene is named only where the DNA matches it firmly. Only part of the rows carry a size: once, few, many, or a class if the clone is expanded.

J gene	V gene	clone size	D gene	CDR3 protein	CDR3 DNA
TRBJ1-1	TRBV18	.	TRBD1	CASSSGGMNTEAFF	TGTGCCAGCTCATCAGGGGGGATGAACACTGAAGCTTTCTTT
TRBJ2-7	TRBV29-1	.	TRBD1	CSVGGTGLYEQYF	TGCAGCGTTGGCGGGACAGGGTTATACGAGCAGTACTTC
TRBJ2-5	TRBV7-2	.	.	CASSFRNGKGETQYF	TGTGCCAGCAGCTTCAGAAACGGGAAGGGAGAGACCCAGTACTTC
TRBJ2-7	TRBV12-3/TRBV12-4	.	.	CASSLLQGYEQYF	TGTGCCAGCAGTTTGTTACAGGGTTACGAGCAGTACTTC
TRBJ2-1	TRBV9	.	TRBD2	CASSVVASGRRGNEQFF	TGTGCCAGCAGCGTAGTGGCTAGCGGGAGGAGGGGCAATGAGCAGTTCTTC
TRBJ2-3	TRBV25-1	once	.	CASSDIQGLDTQYF	TGTGCCAGCAGTGATATCCAGGGTTTGGATACGCAGTATTTT
TRBJ2-5	TRBV9	.	.	CASSTRQTPYQETQYF	TGTGCCAGCAGCACCCGACAGACACCGTACCAAGAGACCCAGTACTTC
TRBJ2-3	TRBV5-1	.	TRBD2	CASSPGGTSGTDTQYF	TGCGCCAGCAGCCCGGGCGGGACTAGCGGCACAGATACGCAGTATTTT
TRBJ2-7	TRBV10-3	.	.	CAISERYGMGYEQYF	TGTGCCATCAGTGAGCGGTACGGGATGGGTTACGAGCAGTACTTC
TRBJ2-3	TRBV28	.	TRBD2	CASNSRRGIDDTQYF	TGTGCCAGCAATTCCAGGCGGGGGATCGATGATACGCAGTATTTT